This TCR beta chain was captured in a study of T-cell memory formation after mild COVID-19. Study findings and constraints: That cross-reactive memory joined was suggested by some responding clones appearing in pre-infection memory. Largely, contracting CD4+ clones fell within CM and EM, and contracting CD8+ clones within EMRA.

Trimming cost V 0 bases and J 0 bases, with 5 bases left between them. Per the germline V gene, CDR1 is DFQATT and CDR2 is SNEGSKA (reference sequence). This CDR3 region has 13 residues. One entry per CDR3 protein results from TCRdb running MiXCR on the 5' RACE reads. The sample includes about 600,000 distinct CDR3 sequences, about a fifth of them seen just once. Comments on this clonotype: Its specificity is not known.

The chain recombines TRBV20-1 with TRBJ1-1, with no clear D. Input material: PBMCs or a T cell subset sorted from them (not recorded which). The TCR sequence derives from an adult woman who had mild COVID-19 (a few samples of this study predate the infection). Cell type and time point are not known. The CDR3 region is CSARDVLNTEAFF. DNA for the CDR3: TGCAGTGCTAGAGATGTCTTGAACACTGAAGCTTTCTTT.